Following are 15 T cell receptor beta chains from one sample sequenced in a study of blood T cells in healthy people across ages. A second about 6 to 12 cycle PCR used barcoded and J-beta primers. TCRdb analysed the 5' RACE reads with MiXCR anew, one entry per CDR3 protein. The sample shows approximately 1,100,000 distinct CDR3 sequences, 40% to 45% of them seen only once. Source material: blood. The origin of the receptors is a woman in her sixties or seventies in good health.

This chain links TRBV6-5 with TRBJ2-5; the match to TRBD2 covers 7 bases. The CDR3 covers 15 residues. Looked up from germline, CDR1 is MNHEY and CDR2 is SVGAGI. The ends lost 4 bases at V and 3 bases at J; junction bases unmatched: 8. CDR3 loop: CASSSLGAGEETQYF. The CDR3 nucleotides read TGTGCCAGCAGTTCCCTAGGGGCGGGAGAAGAGACCCAGTACTTC.

The CDR3 sequence is CASSRQGAGSYEQYF. In DNA form, the CDR3 reads TGTGCCAGCAGCCGACAGGGGGCGGGTTCCTACGAGCAGTACTTC. This chain joins TRBV28 and TRBJ2-5, with TRBD1 identical over 10 bases. The J call may not be correct, given that the DNA end is closer to TRBJ2-7. Germline CDR1 reads MDHEN; CDR2 reads SYDVKM. The CDR3 totals 15 residues.

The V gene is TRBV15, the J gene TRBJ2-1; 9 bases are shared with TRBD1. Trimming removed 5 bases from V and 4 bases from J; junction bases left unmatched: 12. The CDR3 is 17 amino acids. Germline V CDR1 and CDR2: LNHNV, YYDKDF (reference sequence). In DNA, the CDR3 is TGTGCCACCAGCTCCCGGGACAGGGCTGCCAATTACAATGAGCAGTTCTTC. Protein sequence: CATSSRDRAANYNEQFF. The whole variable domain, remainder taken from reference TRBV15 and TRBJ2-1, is DAMVIQNPRYQVTQFGKPVTLSCSQTLNHNVMYWYQQKSSQAPKLLFHYYDKDFNNEADTPDNFQSRRPNTSFCFLDIRSPGLGDTAMYLCATSSRDRAANYNEQFFGPGTRLTVL.

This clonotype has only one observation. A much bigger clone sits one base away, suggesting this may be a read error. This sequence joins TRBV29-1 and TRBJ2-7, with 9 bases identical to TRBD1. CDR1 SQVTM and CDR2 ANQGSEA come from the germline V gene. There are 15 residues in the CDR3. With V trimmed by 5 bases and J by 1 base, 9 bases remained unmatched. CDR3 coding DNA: TGCAGCGTTAAAACCGGGACAGGGTCTTCCTACGAGCAGTACTTC. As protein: CSVKTGTGSSYEQYF.

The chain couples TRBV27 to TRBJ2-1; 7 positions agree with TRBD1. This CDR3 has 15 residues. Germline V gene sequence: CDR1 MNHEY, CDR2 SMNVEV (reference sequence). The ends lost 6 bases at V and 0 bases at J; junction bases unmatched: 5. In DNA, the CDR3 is TGTGCCAGCAGCAGCACAGGGGACTCCTACAATGAGCAGTTCTTC. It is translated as CASSSTGDSYNEQFF.

CDR3 residues: CASSRGPGNTEAFF. CDR3 in DNA: TGCGCCAGCAGCCGGGGACCTGGGAACACTGAAGCTTTCTTT. The chain links TRBV5-1 to TRBJ1-1; possible D gene TRBD1, 5 bases. CDR3 length: 14 residues. The germline gives CDR1 SGHRS, CDR2 YFSETQ. V lost 4 bases and J 1 base, leaving 11 bases between the germline ends.

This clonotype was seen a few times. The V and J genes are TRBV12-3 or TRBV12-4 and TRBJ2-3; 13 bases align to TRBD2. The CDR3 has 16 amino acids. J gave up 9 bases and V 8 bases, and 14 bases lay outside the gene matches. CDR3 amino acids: CASDSPGLAGRDTQYF. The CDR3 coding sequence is TGTGCCAGCGATTCGCCGGGACTAGCGGGACGGGACACGCAGTATTTT.

Written as DNA, the CDR3 is TGTGCCAGCAACCCTCCCGGCAGAGGATTAATGAACACTGAAGCTTTCTTT. Its translation: CASNPPGRGLMNTEAFF. The chain uses TRBV28 and TRBJ1-1; D is undetermined. The CDR3 sequence is 17 residues long. V lost 7 bases and J lost 0, with 21 bases in between. Germline lookup yields CDR1 MDHEN and CDR2 SYDVKM.

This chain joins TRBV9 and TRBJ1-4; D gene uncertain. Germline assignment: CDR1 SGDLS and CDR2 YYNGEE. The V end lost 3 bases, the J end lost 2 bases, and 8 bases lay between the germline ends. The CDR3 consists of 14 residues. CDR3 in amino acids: CASSDGSTNEKLFF. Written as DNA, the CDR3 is TGTGCCAGCAGCGATGGCAGTACTAATGAAAAACTGTTTTTT.

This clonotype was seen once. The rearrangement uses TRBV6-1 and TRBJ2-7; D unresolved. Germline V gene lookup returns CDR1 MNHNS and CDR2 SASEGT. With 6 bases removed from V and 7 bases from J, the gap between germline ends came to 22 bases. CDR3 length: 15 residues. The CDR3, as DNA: TGTGCCAGCAGCCAAAATCCCCCTACCTCGTGGGAGCAGTACTTC. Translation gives CASSQNPPTSWEQYF.

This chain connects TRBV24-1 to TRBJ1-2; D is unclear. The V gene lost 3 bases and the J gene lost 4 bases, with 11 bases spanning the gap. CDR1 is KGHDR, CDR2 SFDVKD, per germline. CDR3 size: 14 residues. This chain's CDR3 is CATSDPQVLYGYTF. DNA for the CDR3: TGTGCCACCAGTGATCCTCAGGTTCTCTATGGCTACACCTTC.

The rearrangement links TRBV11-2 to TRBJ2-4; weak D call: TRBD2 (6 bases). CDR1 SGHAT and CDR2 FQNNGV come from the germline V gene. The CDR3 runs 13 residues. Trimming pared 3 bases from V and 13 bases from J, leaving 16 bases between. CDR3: CASSFTREGEQYF. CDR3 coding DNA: TGTGCCAGCAGCTTTACGCGGGAAGGGGAGCAGTACTTC.

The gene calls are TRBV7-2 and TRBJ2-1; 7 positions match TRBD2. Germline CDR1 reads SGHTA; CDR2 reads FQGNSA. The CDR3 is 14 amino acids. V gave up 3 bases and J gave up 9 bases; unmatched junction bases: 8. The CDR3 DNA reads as TGTGCCAGCAGCTTTGGGGGAGGGCCGCTTGAGCAGTTCTTC. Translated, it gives CASSFGGGPLEQFF.

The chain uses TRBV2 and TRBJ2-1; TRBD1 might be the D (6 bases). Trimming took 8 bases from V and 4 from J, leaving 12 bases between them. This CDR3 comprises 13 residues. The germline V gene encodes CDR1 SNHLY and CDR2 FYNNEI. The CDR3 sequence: CASSGTLYNEQFF. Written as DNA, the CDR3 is TGTGCCAGCTCCGGGACACTATACAATGAGCAGTTCTTC.

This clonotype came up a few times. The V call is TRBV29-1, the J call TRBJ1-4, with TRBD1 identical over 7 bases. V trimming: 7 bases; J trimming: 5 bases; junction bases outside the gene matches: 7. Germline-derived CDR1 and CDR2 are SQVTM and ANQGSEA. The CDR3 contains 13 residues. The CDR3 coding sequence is TGCAGCGCTAGGACAGGTGGGAATGAAAAACTGTTTTTT. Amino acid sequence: CSARTGGNEKLFF.